The count of the clone carrying this T cell receptor beta chain is one. Antigen unknown. These data belong to a study of shared clonotypes between healthy human individuals. Study details: The donor group consisted of a couple of women and a few men, aged 18 to 49. Donors had three CD4 naive, three CD4 memory, two CD8 naive and one CD8 memory plate apiece. Study observations and caveats: Unshared clonotypes carried lower generation probabilities than those common to all four donors. Sharing of clonotypes among donors was expected to vary with sequencing depth.

V lost 3 bases to trimming and J lost 0 bases, with 18 bases between them. The CDR3 consists of 18 residues. Germline V lookup: CDR1 SGHVS, CDR2 FNYEAQ. Data came from immunoSEQ multiplex PCR; TCRdb stores just in-frame clones and leaves some out. The sample holds more than 2 million clones, under 97% seen once. V gene TRBV7-6 combines with J gene TRBJ1-5; D remains ambiguous. Specimen: naive CD4+ T cells sorted from blood. The subset denotes: CD45RA+ positively selected. The sequence derives from a man between 18 and 29 years old in good health. This chain's CDR3 is CASSLTRRAYTSNQPQHF. The CDR3 bases are TGTGCCAGCAGCTTGACCAGAAGGGCTTATACTAGCAATCAGCCCCAGCATTTT.